This T cell receptor (beta chain) was recovered during a study of T cell responses to AZD1222 COVID-19 vaccine. The table came from immunoSEQ multiplex PCR; TCRdb's copy has only in-frame clones and leaves some out. The sample shows tens of thousands of clones, about 85% of them seen only once. Germline V gives CDR1 SGDLS, CDR2 YYNGEE. This CDR3 contains 17 residues. The ends lost 1 base at V and 1 base at J; junction bases unmatched: 10. The chain combines TRBV9 with TRBJ1-2, with 7 nucleotides matching TRBD1. This receptor was identified in an adult in good health. This material consisted of peripheral blood, taken on day 0 of AZD1222 vaccination. CDR3 bases: TGTGCCAGCAGCGTAAAGGGGGCGGCAGGGCTTAACTATGGCTACACCTTC. It yields the protein CASSVKGAAGLNYGYTF.